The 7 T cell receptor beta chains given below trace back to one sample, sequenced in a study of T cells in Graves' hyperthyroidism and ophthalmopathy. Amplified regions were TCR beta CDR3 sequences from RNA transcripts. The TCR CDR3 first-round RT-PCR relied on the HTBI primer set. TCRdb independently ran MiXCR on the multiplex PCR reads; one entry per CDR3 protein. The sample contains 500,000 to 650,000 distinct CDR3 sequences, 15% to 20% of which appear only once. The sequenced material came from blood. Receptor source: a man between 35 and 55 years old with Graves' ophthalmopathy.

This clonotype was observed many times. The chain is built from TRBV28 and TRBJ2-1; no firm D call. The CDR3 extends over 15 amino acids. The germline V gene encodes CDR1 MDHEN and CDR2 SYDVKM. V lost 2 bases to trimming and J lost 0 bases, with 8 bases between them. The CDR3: CASSLILTSYNEQFF. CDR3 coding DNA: TGTGCCAGCAGTTTAATACTGACCTCCTACAATGAGCAGTTCTTC.

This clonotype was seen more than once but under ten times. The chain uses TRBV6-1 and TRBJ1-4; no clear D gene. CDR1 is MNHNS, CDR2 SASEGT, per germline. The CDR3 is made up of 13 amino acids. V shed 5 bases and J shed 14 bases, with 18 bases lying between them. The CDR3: CASSYGDVGFLFF. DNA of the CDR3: TGTGCCAGCAGTTATGGCGATGTAGGGTTTCTGTTTTTT.

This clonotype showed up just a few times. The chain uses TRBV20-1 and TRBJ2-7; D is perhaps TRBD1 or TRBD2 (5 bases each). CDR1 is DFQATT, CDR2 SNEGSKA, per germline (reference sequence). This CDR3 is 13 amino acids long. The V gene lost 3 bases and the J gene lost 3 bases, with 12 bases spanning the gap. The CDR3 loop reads CSASKGTGYEQYF. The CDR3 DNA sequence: TGCAGTGCTAGCAAGGGGACCGGCTACGAGCAGTACTTC.

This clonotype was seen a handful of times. CDR3 sequence reads: CASSTSGHQETQYF. Written as DNA, the CDR3 is TGTGCCAGCAGCACCTCGGGGCACCAAGAGACCCAGTACTTC. The chain couples TRBV9 to TRBJ2-5; D may correspond to TRBD1 or TRBD2 (5 bases each). Germline V lookup: CDR1 SGDLS, CDR2 YYNGEE. The germline V and J ends were trimmed by 4 bases and 0 bases, with 10 bases remaining between them. This CDR3 contains 14 residues.

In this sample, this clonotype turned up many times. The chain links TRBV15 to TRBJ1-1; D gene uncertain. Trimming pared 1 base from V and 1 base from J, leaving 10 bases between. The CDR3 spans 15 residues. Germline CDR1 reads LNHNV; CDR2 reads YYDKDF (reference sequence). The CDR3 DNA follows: TGTGCCACCAGCAGAGCGAGGGTGGAGAACACTGAAGCTTTCTTT. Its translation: CATSRARVENTEAFF.

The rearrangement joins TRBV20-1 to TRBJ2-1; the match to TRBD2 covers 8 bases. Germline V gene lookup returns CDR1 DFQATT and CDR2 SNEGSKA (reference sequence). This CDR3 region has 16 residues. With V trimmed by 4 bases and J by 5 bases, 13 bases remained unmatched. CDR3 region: CSAKLRKRESHNEQFF. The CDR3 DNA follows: TGCAGTGCTAAGTTACGTAAGCGGGAGAGCCACAATGAGCAGTTCTTC.

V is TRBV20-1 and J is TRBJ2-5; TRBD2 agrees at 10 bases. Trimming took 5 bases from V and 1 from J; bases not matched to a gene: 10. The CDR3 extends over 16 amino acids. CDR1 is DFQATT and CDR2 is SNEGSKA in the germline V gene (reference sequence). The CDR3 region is CSAHRALAGVQETQYF. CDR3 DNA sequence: TGCAGTGCTCACAGAGCCCTAGCGGGGGTCCAAGAGACCCAGTACTTC.